The 3 T cell receptor beta chains listed next were all sequenced from one sample in a study of radiotherapy plus CTLA-4 blockade in lung cancer. Sequencing used immunoSEQ multiplex PCR; TCRdb keeps in-frame clones, though not all of them. This sample has 50,000 to 65,000 clones, with more than 75% found just once. The sample was peripheral blood, taken from a patient treated with radiotherapy plus ipilimumab. Receptors were obtained from a human donor with non-small cell lung cancer who had a complete response to radiotherapy plus ipilimumab.

This clone has just one count. The V and J genes are TRBV19 and TRBJ2-7, with D perhaps TRBD2 (7 bases). Trimming took off 3 bases at V and 3 bases at J, with 12 bases between the two ends. CDR1 and CDR2 (germline): LNHDA, SQIVND (reference sequence). The CDR3 covers 14 residues. The DNA for the CDR3 is TGTGCCAGTAGTATCGGGCGGGGGCTCTACGAGCAGTACTTC. Amino acid sequence: CASSIGRGLYEQYF.

This sequence joins TRBV6-6 and TRBJ2-7; D possibly corresponds to TRBD2 (5 bases). The CDR3 totals 13 residues. Germline V gene data show CDR1 as MNHNY and CDR2 as SVGAGI (reference sequence). V was shortened by 6 bases and J by 2 bases, with 11 bases between the two germline ends. CDR3 sequence: CASREEVPYEQYF. DNA for the CDR3: TGTGCCAGCAGAGAGGAGGTCCCCTACGAGCAGTACTTC.

The gene calls are TRBV18 and TRBJ2-3; tentatively, D is TRBD2 (5 bases). This CDR3 is 15 amino acids long. V was clipped by 1 base and J by 6 bases, with 14 bases between them. Germline CDR1 KGHSH, CDR2 LQKENI. CDR3 amino acids: CASSPLEGSQDTQYF. Written as DNA, the CDR3 is TGTGCCAGCTCACCACTAGAGGGCAGTCAGGATACGCAGTATTTT. Full variable domain (outside the CDR3, taken from reference TRBV18 and TRBJ2-3): NAGVMQNPRHLVRRRGQEARLRCSPMKGHSHVYWYRQLPEEGLKFMVYLQKENIIDESGMPKERFSAEFPKEGPSILRIQQVVRGDSAAYFCASSPLEGSQDTQYFGPGTRLTVL.